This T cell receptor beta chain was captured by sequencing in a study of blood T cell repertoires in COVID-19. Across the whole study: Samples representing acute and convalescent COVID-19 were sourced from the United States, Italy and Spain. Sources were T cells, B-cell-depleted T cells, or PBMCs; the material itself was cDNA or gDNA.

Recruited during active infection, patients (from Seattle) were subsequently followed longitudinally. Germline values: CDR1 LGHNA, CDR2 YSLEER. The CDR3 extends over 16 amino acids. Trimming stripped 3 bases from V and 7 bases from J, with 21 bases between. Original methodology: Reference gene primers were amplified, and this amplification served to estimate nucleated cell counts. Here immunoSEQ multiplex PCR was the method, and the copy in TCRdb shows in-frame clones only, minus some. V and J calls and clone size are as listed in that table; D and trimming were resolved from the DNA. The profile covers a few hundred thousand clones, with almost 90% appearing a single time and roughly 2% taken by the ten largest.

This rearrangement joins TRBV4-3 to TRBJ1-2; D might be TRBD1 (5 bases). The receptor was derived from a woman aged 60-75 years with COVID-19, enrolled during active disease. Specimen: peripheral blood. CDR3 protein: CASSHVSTPRQLGYTF. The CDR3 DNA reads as TGCGCCAGCAGCCACGTTAGTACCCCCCGACAGCTTGGCTACACCTTC.